Each of the 19 T cell receptor beta chains below was sequenced from the same sample in a study of cytomegalovirus exposure and HLA in healthy donors. Profiled with immunoSEQ multiplex PCR; TCRdb holds only in-frame clones, not every one. The table has tens of thousands of clones, 90% to 95% seen once. The sequenced sample consisted of PBMCs. The receptors shown here come from a woman aged 18 to 35 in good health and CMV-seropositive.

Only one count was recorded for this clone. The CDR3 sequence is CASSSGGNNEQFF. CDR3 DNA sequence: TGTGCCAGCAGCTCGGGGGGGAACAATGAGCAGTTCTTC. The J gene is TRBJ2-1, the V gene TRBV28, with TRBD2 matching 8 bases. J lost 5 bases, V lost 6 bases, and 3 bases had no gene match. CDR1 is MDHEN, CDR2 SYDVKM, per germline. CDR3 length: 13 residues.

The genes are TRBV10-3 and TRBJ1-6; TRBD1 is a possible D gene (6 bases). The germline gives CDR1 ENHRY, CDR2 SYGVKD. The CDR3 spans 16 residues. V lost 2 bases and J 8 bases, leaving 16 bases between the germline ends. The CDR3, as DNA: TGTGCCATCAGTGAGATCCCACAGGGCTTGGATTCACCCCTCCACTTT. This codes for CAISEIPQGLDSPLHF.

The CDR3 region has the DNA TGCGCCAGCAGTGAGTCTCAGGGGGTAGGAGACGAGCAGTACTTC. Translated, it gives CASSESQGVGDEQYF. The chain recombines TRBV10-1 with TRBJ2-7; 7 nucleotides agree with TRBD1. The junction had 7 bases not matched to a gene; V was cut back by 0 bases and J by 5 bases. Per the germline V gene, CDR1 is WNHNN and CDR2 is SYGVQD (reference sequence). The CDR3 extends over 15 amino acids.

V usage is TRBV23-1 and J usage is TRBJ2-1; D might be TRBD2 (5 bases). TRBV23-1 is assigned to the ORF class and has an uncertain function. V was trimmed by 7 bases and J by 4 bases, leaving 14 bases between them. The CDR3 totals 14 residues. The CDR3 region is CASIGQTTYNEQFF. Written as DNA, the CDR3 is TGCGCCAGCATTGGGCAGACTACTTACAATGAGCAGTTCTTC.

The chain carries TRBV9 and TRBJ1-1; tentative D call: TRBD1 (5 bases). In germline, CDR1 is SGDLS, CDR2 YYNGEE. The CDR3 totals 15 residues. V was pared by 1 base and J by 6 bases, with 16 bases between. The DNA of the CDR3 is TGTGCCAGCAGCGTAATGCAGGGTTTTACTTCTGAAGCTTTCTTT. Encoded protein: CASSVMQGFTSEAFF.

The chain carries TRBV29-1 and TRBJ2-7; D is possibly TRBD1 (5 bases). The V gene's germline CDR1 is SQVTM and CDR2 ANQGSEA. The germline V and J ends were trimmed by 5 bases and 6 bases, with 14 bases remaining between them. The CDR3 is made up of 12 amino acids. CDR3 bases: TGCAGCGTTAGCAGGGATACGGGCGAGCAGTACTTC. It encodes CSVSRDTGEQYF.

The chain employs TRBV12-5 and TRBJ2-7; no reliable D call. Germline V CDR1 and CDR2: LGHNT, FRNRAP. The CDR3 contains 12 residues. Trimming stripped 5 bases from V and 7 bases from J, with 12 bases between. This CDR3 is CASGAYDWEQYF. The CDR3 coding sequence is TGTGCTAGTGGTGCGTACGATTGGGAGCAGTACTTC.

CDR3 protein: CASSPSLPSGGVGRYF. CDR3 nucleotide sequence: TGTGCCAGCAGCCCCAGCCTCCCTAGCGGGGGGGTAGGACGGTACTTC. The rearrangement joins TRBV11-2 to TRBJ2-7, with 12 bases fitting TRBD2. The V and J ends lost 5 bases and 12 bases, in that order; junction bases with no gene match: 17. CDR1 and CDR2 (germline): SGHAT, FQNNGV. This CDR3 has 16 residues.

Here the CDR3 DNA reads TGTGCCAGCAGTTACAGGGGATTAGGGTCCACTGAAGCTTTCTTT. The encoded protein is CASSYRGLGSTEAFF. This chain joins TRBV6-5 and TRBJ1-1; D is possibly TRBD1 (5 bases). With 2 bases removed from V and 4 bases from J, the gap between germline ends came to 14 bases. The CDR3 consists of 15 residues. Germline CDR1 is MNHEY and CDR2 is SVGAGI.

The chain is built from TRBV18 and TRBJ2-7; 9 bases agree with TRBD1. This CDR3 is built from 15 residues. Trimming cost V 5 bases and J 0 bases; bases outside gene matches: 5. Germline assignment: CDR1 KGHSH and CDR2 LQKENI. The CDR3 loop is CASSSTGGISYEQYF. The CDR3 DNA follows: TGTGCCAGCTCATCCACAGGGGGCATCTCCTACGAGCAGTACTTC. The variable domain in full, with the rest retrieved from reference TRBV18 and TRBJ2-7, is NAGVMQNPRHLVRRRGQEARLRCSPMKGHSHVYWYRQLPEEGLKFMVYLQKENIIDESGMPKERFSAEFPKEGPSILRIQQVVRGDSAAYFCASSSTGGISYEQYFGPGTRLTVT.

This chain links TRBV18 with TRBJ1-3; a weak D match, TRBD1 (6 bases). The germline V gene encodes CDR1 KGHSH and CDR2 LQKENI. The CDR3 runs 16 residues. Trimming left V 3 bases short and J 2 bases short, with 14 bases between. DNA of the CDR3: TGTGCCAGCTCACCGTCCCAGGGGAACACTGGAAACACCATATATTTT. Protein: CASSPSQGNTGNTIYF.

V usage is TRBV6-1 and J usage is TRBJ1-1; D not certain. Germline V gene lookup returns CDR1 MNHNS and CDR2 SASEGT. The V gene lost 5 bases and the J gene lost 7 bases, with 20 bases spanning the gap. The CDR3 is 15 amino acids. The DNA for the CDR3 is TGTGCCAGCAGTCCCCACACTGGTCGGGAGGGTGAAGCTTTCTTT. Its translation is CASSPHTGREGEAFF.

This chain connects TRBV15 to TRBJ2-5; no clear D. V shed 5 bases and J shed 1 base, with 11 bases lying between them. Germline loops: CDR1 LNHNV, CDR2 YYDKDF (reference sequence). The CDR3 sequence is 14 residues long. CDR3 loop: CATSGGVLQETQYF. DNA of the CDR3: TGTGCCACCAGCGGTGGAGTCCTCCAAGAGACCCAGTACTTC.

The chain has TRBV6-5 and TRBJ1-1; possibly TRBD1 for D (6 bases). The CDR3 is made up of 15 amino acids. Germline V lookup: CDR1 MNHEY, CDR2 SVGAGI. Trimming stripped 2 bases from V and 1 base from J, with 11 bases between. CDR3 protein: CASSYNREWNTEAFF. CDR3 coding DNA: TGTGCCAGCAGTTACAACAGGGAATGGAACACTGAAGCTTTCTTT.

The CDR3 coding sequence is TGTGCCAGCAGCTCCAGGGGCACTAGCGGGAGCTTGGGGACCCAGTACTTC. Translation gives CASSSRGTSGSLGTQYF. The V and J genes are TRBV11-2 and TRBJ2-5; 11 bases map to TRBD2. Trimming cost V 4 bases and J 7 bases; bases outside gene matches: 14. This CDR3 has 17 residues. Per the germline V gene, CDR1 is SGHAT and CDR2 is FQNNGV.

Remarks on this clone: The same CDR3 is also encoded by other DNA sequences in this sample. This chain uses TRBV19 with TRBJ1-5, with TRBD1 matching over 7 bases. The CDR3 spans 16 residues. V shed 3 bases, J shed 2 bases, and the junction held 7 bases outside the gene matches. Germline V gene sequence: CDR1 LNHDA, CDR2 SQIVND (reference sequence). The CDR3 loop reads CASSMTSRGGNQPQHF. The CDR3, as DNA: TGTGCCAGTAGTATGACCTCCAGGGGGGGCAATCAGCCCCAGCATTTT.

The rearrangement joins TRBV10-3 to TRBJ1-1; weak D call: TRBD1 (6 bases). Germline lookup yields CDR1 ENHRY and CDR2 SYGVKD. V lost 10 bases, J lost 0 bases, and 15 bases lay in between. The CDR3 consists of 14 residues. The CDR3 sequence is CASENQGLNTEAFF. CDR3 DNA: TGTGCCAGCGAAAACCAGGGGTTGAACACTGAAGCTTTCTTT.

The chain uses TRBV19 and TRBJ2-7; TRBD1 aligns across 9 bases. The CDR3 is 15 residues long. Germline V gene lookup returns CDR1 LNHDA and CDR2 SQIVND (reference sequence). V was pared by 6 bases and J by 3 bases, with 9 bases of the junction left unmatched. The CDR3 nucleotides read TGTGCCAGTAGAAGCGGACAGGGGCCCAACTACGAGCAGTACTTC. Its protein is CASRSGQGPNYEQYF.

CDR3 coding DNA: TGTGCCAGTATGGACCGCCGTACAGGGACCCAGTACTTC. It codes for CASMDRRTGTQYF. This chain links TRBV19 with TRBJ2-5; TRBD1 might be the D (5 bases). V lost 7 bases and J lost 7, with 16 bases in between. Per the germline V gene, CDR1 is LNHDA and CDR2 is SQIVND (reference sequence). The CDR3 covers 13 residues. The complete variable domain, with remaining parts taken from reference TRBV19 and TRBJ2-5, reads DGGITQSPKYLFRKEGQNVTLSCEQNLNHDAMYWYRQDPGQGLRLIYYSQIVNDFQKGDIAEGYSVSREKKESFPLTVTSAQKNPTAFYLCASMDRRTGTQYFGPGTRLLVL.